The sequence of this T cell receptor beta chain was determined in a study of molecular identifiers for immune sequencing clone quantification. General observations from the study: Identical TCR molecules that share a barcode could lead to an underestimation of highly expanded clone sizes.

This clonotype was picked up many times. Its target is not known. TCRdb re-derived calls from the PCR reads in MiXCR, one entry per CDR3 protein. The sample has some 96,000 distinct CDR3 sequences; approximately 24% are singletons. Naive CD8 T cells, phenotype CD8+CD4-CCR7+CD45RA+, were sorted. Trimming at V came to 6 bases and at J to 5 bases, leaving 9 bases not matched to a gene. The germline gives CDR1 MNHEY, CDR2 SVGAGI. This CDR3 region has 14 residues. This sequence originates from a human donor in good health. Some libraries in this study had Jurkat cell RNA spiked in. The source material was naive CD8+ T cells from blood, with Jurkat cell RNA spiked in. As for subset: FACS-sorted CD8+CD4-CCR7+CD45RA+ naive T cells. The genes are TRBV6-5 and TRBJ2-7; 8 bases map to TRBD1. In DNA form, the CDR3 reads TGTGCCAGCAGCATAACGCAGGGGGCTAACGAGCAGTACTTC. Its protein is CASSITQGANEQYF.